These T cell receptor beta chains were read from a single sample in a study of cytomegalovirus exposure and HLA in healthy donors. Here immunoSEQ multiplex PCR was the method, and the copy in TCRdb shows in-frame clones only, minus some. Among about 190,000 clones, 79% were seen once, and the ten largest hold 1.5% to 2%. Sequencing was performed on PBMCs. The receptors were sampled from a woman younger than 30 in good health and CMV-seronegative. CDR3s include the opening cysteine and the closing phenylalanine or tryptophan. A D gene is named only where the DNA matches it firmly. Size tells how often a clone was seen (once, few, many) or the class of an expanded clone, and some rows leave it out.

d_gene,abundance,j_gene,v_gene,CDR3aa,CDR3nt
NA,NA,TRBJ2-1,TRBV5-1,CASSSPRTGGGSYNEQFF,TGCGCCAGCAGCTCCCCTCGGACAGGCGGGGGGTCCTACAATGAGCAGTTCTTC
NA,NA,TRBJ1-1,TRBV7-3,CASSRRGDTEAFF,TGTGCCAGCAGCCGGCGGGGTGACACTGAAGCTTTCTTT
NA,few,TRBJ2-6,TRBV7-9,CASSLLSVLAGANVLTF,TGTGCCAGCAGCTTACTGAGTGTCCTGGCTGGGGCCAACGTCCTGACTTTC
TRBD2,NA,TRBJ2-7,TRBV4-3,CASSQALGLAGGYEQYF,TGCGCCAGCAGCCAAGCTTTGGGACTAGCGGGAGGTTACGAGCAGTACTTC
NA,NA,TRBJ2-5,TRBV6-6,CASRSGTQFQETQYF,TGTGCCAGCAGGTCAGGGACACAATTCCAAGAGACCCAGTACTTC
NA,NA,TRBJ1-1,TRBV9,CASSSGLRASEAFF,TGTGCCAGCAGCTCGGGCCTCAGGGCCTCTGAAGCTTTCTTT
NA,few,TRBJ2-7,TRBV29-1,CSGGEGGAGEQYF,TGCAGCGGGGGGGAAGGGGGCGCGGGGGAGCAGTACTTC
NA,NA,TRBJ2-5,TRBV29-1,CSVLRQETQYF,TGCAGCGTTCTCCGCCAGGAGACCCAGTACTTC
TRBD2,NA,TRBJ2-1,TRBV7-8,CASSLASGINEQFF,TGTGCCAGCAGCTTAGCTAGCGGGATCAATGAGCAGTTCTTC
NA,NA,TRBJ2-5,TRBV7-3,CASSKGHQETQYF,TGTGCCAGCAGCAAGGGGCACCAAGAGACCCAGTACTTC
TRBD1,NA,TRBJ1-6,TRBV30,CACDRGQNSPLHF,TGTGCCTGTGACAGGGGCCAGAATTCACCCCTCCACTTT
NA,NA,TRBJ2-5,TRBV28,CASSGPGLQKETQYF,TGTGCCAGCAGTGGTCCGGGACTTCAAAAAGAGACCCAGTACTTC
NA,NA,TRBJ1-3,TRBV2,CASSEARSGRLGNTIYF,TGTGCCAGCAGTGAAGCGCGTTCAGGTCGGCTCGGAAACACCATATATTTT
TRBD1,NA,TRBJ2-5,TRBV5-6,CASNLQGVKTQYF,TGTGCCAGCAACCTACAGGGGGTAAAGACCCAGTACTTC
TRBD1,NA,TRBJ1-1,TRBV20-1,CSTGGFTEAFF,TGCAGTACAGGGGGTTTCACTGAAGCTTTCTTT
NA,once,TRBJ2-1,TRBV2,CASLWWESANEQFF,TGTGCCAGCCTGTGGTGGGAGTCGGCGAATGAGCAGTTCTTC
TRBD1,NA,TRBJ2-5,TRBV6-6,CASSTPPGGAGETQYF,TGTGCCAGCAGTACCCCCCCAGGGGGCGCGGGGGAGACCCAGTACTTC
NA,NA,TRBJ1-1,TRBV12-5,CASGLGAGQVNTEAFF,TGTGCTAGTGGTTTGGGCGCGGGGCAGGTGAACACTGAAGCTTTCTTT
TRBD1,NA,TRBJ1-2,TRBV19,CASSIPGTGGDGYTF,TGTGCCAGTAGTATCCCCGGGACAGGGGGCGATGGCTACACCTTC
NA,NA,TRBJ2-7,TRBV28,CASSSPPGRQSSYEQYF,TGTGCCAGCAGTTCCCCCCCTGGGCGCCAGAGCTCCTACGAGCAGTACTTC
NA,NA,TRBJ2-7,TRBV11-3,CASSLGGDIYEQYF,TGTGCCAGCAGCTTAGGAGGGGACATCTACGAGCAGTACTTC
NA,NA,TRBJ2-3,TRBV29-1,CSVERQRDTQYF,TGCAGCGTTGAACGTCAGCGAGATACGCAGTATTTT
TRBD1,NA,TRBJ1-1,TRBV18,CASSPTDRAEVAFF,TGTGCCAGCTCACCAACAGACAGGGCCGAGGTGGCTTTCTTT
NA,NA,TRBJ1-6,TRBV6-1,CASSEAQRQFSSYNSPLHF,TGTGCCAGCAGTGAAGCCCAGAGGCAGTTCAGCTCCTATAATTCACCCCTCCACTTT